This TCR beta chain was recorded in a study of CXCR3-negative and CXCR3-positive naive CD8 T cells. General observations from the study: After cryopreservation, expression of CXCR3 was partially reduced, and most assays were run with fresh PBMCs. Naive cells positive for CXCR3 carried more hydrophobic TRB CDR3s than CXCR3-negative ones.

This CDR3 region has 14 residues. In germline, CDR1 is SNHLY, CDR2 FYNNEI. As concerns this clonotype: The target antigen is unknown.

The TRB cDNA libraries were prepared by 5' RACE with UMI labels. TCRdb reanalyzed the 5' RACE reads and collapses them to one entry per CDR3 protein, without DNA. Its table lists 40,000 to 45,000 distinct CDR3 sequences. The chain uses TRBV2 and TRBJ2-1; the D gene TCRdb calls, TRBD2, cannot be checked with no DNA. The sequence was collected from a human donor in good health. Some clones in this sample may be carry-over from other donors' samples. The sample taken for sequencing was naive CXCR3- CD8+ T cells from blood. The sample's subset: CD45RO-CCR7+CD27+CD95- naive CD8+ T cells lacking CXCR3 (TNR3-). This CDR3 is CASSDRGLYNEQFF. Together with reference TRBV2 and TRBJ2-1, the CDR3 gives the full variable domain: EPEVTQTPSHQVTQMGQEVILRCVPISNHLYFYWYRQILGQKVEFLVSFYNNEISEKSEIFDDQFSVERPDGSNFTLKIRSTKLEDSAMYFCASSDRGLYNEQFFGPGTRLTVL.